This TCR beta chain appears in the sequencing data of a study of blood T cell repertoires in COVID-19. V shed 5 bases and J shed 6 bases, with 7 bases lying between them. CDR3 length: 12 residues. Germline V gives CDR1 MGHDK, CDR2 SYGVNS. Under the authors' procedure: Reference gene primer amplification yielded estimated nucleated cell counts. The protocol was immunoSEQ multiplex PCR, while the TCRdb copy is restricted to in-frame clones and leaves out a portion. The V and J calls and clone size are taken from that table; D and trimming were inferred from the DNA. The profile covers 300,000 to 350,000 clones, with around 91% appearing a single time and roughly 1% taken by the ten largest.

Material: peripheral blood. The clonotype was recovered from a middle-aged woman with COVID-19, enrolled during active disease. This rearrangement joins TRBV25-1 to TRBJ1-4, with no clear D. The CDR3 sequence: CASSTSYEKLFF. CDR3 bases: TGTGCCAGCAGTACCAGTTATGAAAAACTGTTTTTT. Looking up the rest from reference TRBV25-1 and TRBJ1-4 gives the full variable domain: EADIYQTPRYLVIGTGKKITLECSQTMGHDKMYWYQQDPGMELHLIHYSYGVNSTEKGDLSSESTVSRIRTEHFPLTLESARPSHTSQYLCASSTSYEKLFFGSGTQLSVL.